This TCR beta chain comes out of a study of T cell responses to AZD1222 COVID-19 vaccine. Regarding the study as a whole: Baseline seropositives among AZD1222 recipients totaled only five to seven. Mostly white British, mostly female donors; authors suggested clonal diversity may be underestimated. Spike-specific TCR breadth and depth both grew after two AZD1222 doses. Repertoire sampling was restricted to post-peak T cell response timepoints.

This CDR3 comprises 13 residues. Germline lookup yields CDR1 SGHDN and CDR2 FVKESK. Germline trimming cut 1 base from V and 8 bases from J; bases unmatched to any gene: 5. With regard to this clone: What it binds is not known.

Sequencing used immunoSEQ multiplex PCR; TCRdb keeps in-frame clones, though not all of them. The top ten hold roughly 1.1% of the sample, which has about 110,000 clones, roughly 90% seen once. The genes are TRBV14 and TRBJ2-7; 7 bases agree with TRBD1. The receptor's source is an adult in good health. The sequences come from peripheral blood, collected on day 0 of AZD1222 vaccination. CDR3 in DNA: TGTGCCAGCAGCCAAGGACAGGGTTTAAAGCAGTACTTC. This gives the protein CASSQGQGLKQYF.